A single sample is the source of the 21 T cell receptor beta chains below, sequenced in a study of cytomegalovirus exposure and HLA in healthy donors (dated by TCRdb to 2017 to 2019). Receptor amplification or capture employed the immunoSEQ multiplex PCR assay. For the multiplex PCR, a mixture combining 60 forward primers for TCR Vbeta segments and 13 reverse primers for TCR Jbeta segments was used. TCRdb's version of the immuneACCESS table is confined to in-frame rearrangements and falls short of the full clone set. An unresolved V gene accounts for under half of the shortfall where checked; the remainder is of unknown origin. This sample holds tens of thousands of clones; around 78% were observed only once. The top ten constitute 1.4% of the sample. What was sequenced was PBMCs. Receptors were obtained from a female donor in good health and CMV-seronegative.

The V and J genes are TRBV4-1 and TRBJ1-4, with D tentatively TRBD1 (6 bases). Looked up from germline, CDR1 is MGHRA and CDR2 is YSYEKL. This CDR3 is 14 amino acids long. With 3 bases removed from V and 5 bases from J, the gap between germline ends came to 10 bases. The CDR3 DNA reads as TGCGCCAGCAGCCATCCGGACAGAAATGAAAAACTGTTTTTT. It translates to CASSHPDRNEKLFF.

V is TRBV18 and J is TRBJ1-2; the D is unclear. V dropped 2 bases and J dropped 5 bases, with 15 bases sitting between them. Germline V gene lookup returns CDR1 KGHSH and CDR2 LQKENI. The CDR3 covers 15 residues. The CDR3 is CASSPGSTSPYGYTF. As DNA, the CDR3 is TGTGCCAGCTCACCAGGAAGCACTAGTCCTTATGGCTACACCTTC.

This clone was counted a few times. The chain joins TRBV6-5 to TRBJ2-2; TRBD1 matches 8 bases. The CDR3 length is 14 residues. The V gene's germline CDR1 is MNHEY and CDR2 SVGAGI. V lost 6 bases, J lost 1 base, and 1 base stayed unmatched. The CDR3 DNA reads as TGTGCCAGCAGCGGACAGGGGAACACCGGGGAGCTGTTTTTT. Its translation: CASSGQGNTGELFF.

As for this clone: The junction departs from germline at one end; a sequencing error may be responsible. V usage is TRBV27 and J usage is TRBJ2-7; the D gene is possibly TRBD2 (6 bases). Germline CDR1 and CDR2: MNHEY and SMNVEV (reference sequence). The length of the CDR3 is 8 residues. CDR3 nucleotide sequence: TGTGCCAGCATACTAGCCGTATTC. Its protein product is CASILAVF.

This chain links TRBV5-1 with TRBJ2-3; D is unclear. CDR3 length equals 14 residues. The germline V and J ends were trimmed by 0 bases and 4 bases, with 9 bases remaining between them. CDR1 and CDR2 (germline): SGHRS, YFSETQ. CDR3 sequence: CASSLAGLADTQYF. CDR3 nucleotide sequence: TGCGCCAGCAGCTTGGCCGGGTTGGCAGATACGCAGTATTTT.

The CDR3 DNA reads TGTGCCAGCAGCTTGACTGTTGGGAACACCGGGGAGCTGTTTTTT. Encoded protein: CASSLTVGNTGELFF. The chain joins TRBV7-3 to TRBJ2-2; D remains unclear. Germline V gene data show CDR1 as SGHTA and CDR2 as FQGTGA. The CDR3 runs 15 residues. Trimming removed 3 bases from V and 1 base from J, with 9 bases in between.

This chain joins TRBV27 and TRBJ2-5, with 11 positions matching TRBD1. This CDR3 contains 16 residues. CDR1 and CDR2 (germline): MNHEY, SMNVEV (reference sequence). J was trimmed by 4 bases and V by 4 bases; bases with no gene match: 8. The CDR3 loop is CASSSLLDRGPETQYF. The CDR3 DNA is TGTGCCAGCAGTTCTTTACTGGACAGGGGGCCAGAGACCCAGTACTTC.

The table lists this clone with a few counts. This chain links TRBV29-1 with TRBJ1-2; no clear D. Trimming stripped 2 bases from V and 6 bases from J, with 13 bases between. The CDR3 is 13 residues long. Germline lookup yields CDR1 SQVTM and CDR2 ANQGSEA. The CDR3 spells CSVERWRADGYTF. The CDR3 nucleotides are TGCAGCGTTGAACGGTGGCGGGCGGATGGCTACACCTTC. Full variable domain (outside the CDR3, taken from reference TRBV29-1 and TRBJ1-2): SAVISQKPSRDICQRGTSLTIQCQVDSQVTMMFWYRQQPGQSLTLIATANQGSEATYESGFVIDKFPISRPNLTFSTLTVSNMSPEDSSIYLCSVERWRADGYTFGSGTRLTVV.

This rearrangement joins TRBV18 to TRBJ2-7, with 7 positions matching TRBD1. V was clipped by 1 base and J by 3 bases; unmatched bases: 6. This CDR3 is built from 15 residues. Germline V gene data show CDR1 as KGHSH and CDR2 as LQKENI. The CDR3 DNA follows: TGTGCCAGCTCACCACTCGACAGGGTGAGCTACGAGCAGTACTTC. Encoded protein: CASSPLDRVSYEQYF.

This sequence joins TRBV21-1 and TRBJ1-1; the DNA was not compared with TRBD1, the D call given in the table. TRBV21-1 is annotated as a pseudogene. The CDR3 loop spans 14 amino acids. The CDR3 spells CASSIWTGNTEAFF. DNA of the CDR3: TGTGCCAGCAGCATTTGGACAGGGAACACTGAAGCTTTCTTT.

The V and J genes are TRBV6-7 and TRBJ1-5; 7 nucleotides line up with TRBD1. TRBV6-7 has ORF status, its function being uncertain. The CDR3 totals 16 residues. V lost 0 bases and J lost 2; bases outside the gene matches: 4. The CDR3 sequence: CASSYSGQAGNQPQHF. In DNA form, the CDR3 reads TGTGCCAGCAGTTACTCCGGACAGGCAGGCAATCAGCCCCAGCATTTT.

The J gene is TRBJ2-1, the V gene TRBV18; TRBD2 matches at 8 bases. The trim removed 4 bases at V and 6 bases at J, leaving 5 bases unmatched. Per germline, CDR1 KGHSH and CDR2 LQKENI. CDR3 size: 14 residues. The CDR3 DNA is TGTGCCAGCTCACTAGGGACTAGTTCCAATGAGCAGTTCTTC. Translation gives CASSLGTSSNEQFF.

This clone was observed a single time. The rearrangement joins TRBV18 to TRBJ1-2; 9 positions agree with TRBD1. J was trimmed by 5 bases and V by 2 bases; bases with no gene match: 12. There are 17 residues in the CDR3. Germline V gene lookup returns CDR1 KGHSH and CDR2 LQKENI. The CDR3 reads CASSPGGPGQGGYGYTF. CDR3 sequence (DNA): TGTGCCAGCTCACCAGGCGGTCCGGGACAGGGCGGATATGGCTACACCTTC.

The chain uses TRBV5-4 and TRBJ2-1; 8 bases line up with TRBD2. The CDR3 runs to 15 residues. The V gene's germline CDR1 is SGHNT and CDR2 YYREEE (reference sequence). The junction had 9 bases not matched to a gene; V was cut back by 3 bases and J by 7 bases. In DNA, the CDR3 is TGTGCCAGCAGCTCCCGGGGGGGGAGTGATAATGAGCAGTTCTTC. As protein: CASSSRGGSDNEQFF.

CDR3 in amino acids: CASSTLTGSGNTEAFF. The CDR3 region has the DNA TGCGCCAGCAGCACCCTAACAGGGAGCGGGAACACTGAAGCTTTCTTT. The V gene is TRBV5-1, the J gene TRBJ1-1, with D tentatively TRBD1 (6 bases). With 4 bases removed from V and 1 base from J, the gap between germline ends came to 17 bases. Germline V gene lookup returns CDR1 SGHRS and CDR2 YFSETQ. The CDR3 is 16 residues long.

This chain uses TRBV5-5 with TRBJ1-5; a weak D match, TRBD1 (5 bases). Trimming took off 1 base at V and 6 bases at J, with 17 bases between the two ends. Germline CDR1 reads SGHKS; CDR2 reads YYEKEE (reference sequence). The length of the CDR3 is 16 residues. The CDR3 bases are TGTGCCAGCAGCTTGTCACCTTCATCCGGGGGTCAGCCCCAGCATTTT. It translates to CASSLSPSSGGQPQHF.

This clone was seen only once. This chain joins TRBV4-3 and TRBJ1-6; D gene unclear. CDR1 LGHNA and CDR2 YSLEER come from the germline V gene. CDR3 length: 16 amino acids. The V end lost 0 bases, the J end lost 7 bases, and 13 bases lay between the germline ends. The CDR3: CASSQEFYSPNSPLHF. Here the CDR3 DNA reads TGCGCCAGCAGCCAAGAATTCTACAGCCCCAATTCACCCCTCCACTTT.

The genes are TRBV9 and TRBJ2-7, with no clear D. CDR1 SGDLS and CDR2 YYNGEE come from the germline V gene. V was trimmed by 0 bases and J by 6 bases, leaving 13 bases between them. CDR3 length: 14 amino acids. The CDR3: CASSVVEVSREQYF. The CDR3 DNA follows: TGTGCCAGCAGCGTAGTAGAGGTATCGCGCGAGCAGTACTTC.

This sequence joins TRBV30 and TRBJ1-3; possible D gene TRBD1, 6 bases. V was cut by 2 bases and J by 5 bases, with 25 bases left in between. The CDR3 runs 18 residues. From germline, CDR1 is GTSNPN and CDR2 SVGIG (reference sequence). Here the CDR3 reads CAWSMGGARIRTRNTIYF. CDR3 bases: TGTGCCTGGAGTATGGGGGGGGCAAGGATCAGGACAAGAAACACCATATATTTT.

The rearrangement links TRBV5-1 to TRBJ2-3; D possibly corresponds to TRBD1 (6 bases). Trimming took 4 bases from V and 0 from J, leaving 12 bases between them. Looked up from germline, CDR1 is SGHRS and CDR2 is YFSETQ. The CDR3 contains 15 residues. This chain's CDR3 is CASSVDRASTDTQYF. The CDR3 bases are TGCGCCAGCAGCGTGGACAGAGCTAGCACAGATACGCAGTATTTT.

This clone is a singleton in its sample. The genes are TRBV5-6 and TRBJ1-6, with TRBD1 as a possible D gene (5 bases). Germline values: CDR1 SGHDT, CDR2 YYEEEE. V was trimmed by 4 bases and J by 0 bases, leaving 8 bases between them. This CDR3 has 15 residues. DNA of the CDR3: TGTGCCAGCAGCCCCGACAGCTCCTATAATTCACCCCTCCACTTT. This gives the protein CASSPDSSYNSPLHF.